This T cell receptor (beta chain) is from a study of blood T cell repertoires in COVID-19 (dated by TCRdb to 2019 to 2021). For context, the study as a whole: Samples covering the acute and convalescent phases of COVID-19 were provided by collaborators in the United States, Italy and Spain. Samples were obtained from the ongoing ImmuneRACE study (first 160 participants) and from about 1,300 subjects provided by 6 global collaborators. The repertoires were made available in a free public database intended to serve as a resource for research on the immune response to SARS-CoV-2. The prospective study material was composed of cDNA or gDNA derived from T cells, B-cell-depleted T cells, or PBMCs. HLA class I and class II types, where available, came from metadata supplied by the sample provider rather than from assay-based typing. The dataset comprised deeply sampled blood TCRbeta repertoires from subjects exposed to, actively infected with, or recovered from COVID-19. The sample metadata nearly always contained a de-identified subject ID, COVID-19 status, age in years and sex.

General study outcomes and caveats: Clinical and demographic metadata were provided uncurated, with the amount varying by source and participant.

TCRbeta CDR3 regions were amplified from genomic DNA by means of the immunoSEQ Assay, a bias-controlled multiplex PCR. The authors' analysis ran thus. The number of nucleated cells in each sample was estimated by amplification of reference gene primers within the assay. To quantify the absolute abundance of each unique TCRbeta CDR3 rearrangement, sequence reads were collapsed and filtered. Productive Simpson clonality was computed per sample as the square root of Simpson's diversity index over productive rearrangements. TCRdb mirrors the immuneACCESS table, restricted to in-frame sequences. Some clones are absent from its copies; in checked studies, under half trace to an unresolved V gene, and the reason for the others is unknown. V, J and clone size are those of that table, while D and trimming were read from the DNA. The sample table lists about 370,000 clones, roughly nine tenths of them with a count of one. Of the sample, over 0.95% falls within the top ten clones.

Participants in the prospective study were enrolled through a virtual design, were aged roughly 18 to 90 years, and lived in under 25 United States geographic areas. In the prospective study, cohorts were assigned on the basis of participant-reported clinical history obtained from a screening survey and a study questionnaire. Recovered participants in ImmuneRACE Cohort 3 were defined by two consecutive negative NP/OP PCR tests, clearance by a healthcare professional, or resolution of symptoms. Mobile phlebotomists in the prospective study collected whole blood, serum and a nasopharyngeal or oropharyngeal swab from every participant. Prospective study participants could optionally give additional blood draws and questionnaires over an approximately two-month period. Before DNA extraction, prospective study blood samples were shipped either frozen or at room temperature. There are 16 amino acids in the CDR3, from cysteine to phenylalanine inclusive. Only the CDR3 region is kept as DNA, spanning 48 bases read in frame from base 1. As encoded in the germline V gene, CDR1 is ENHRY while CDR2 is SYGVKD. The germline V and J ends show losses of 2 bases and 4 bases respectively, and no gene match explains 7 bases of the junction.

About this clone: No cognate antigen has been identified for it. Nothing much larger sits one base from this clone, and base qualities are not available.

This TCR derives from a man aged 18 to 30 who had recovered from COVID-19. Sequencing was carried out using PBMCs or T cells enriched from blood (not recorded which). Recombination linked TRBV10-3 to TRBJ2-1; TRBD2 agrees with 8 junctional bases. The DNA sequence follows: TGTGCCATCAGTGAGCCCGGGGGGGGAACATACAATGAGCAGTTCTTC. Its protein is CAISEPGGGTYNEQFF.